This T cell receptor beta chain was sequenced during a study of CD8+CD57+ T cells in acquired aplastic anemia. For the study at large: The average for DNA from sorted CD4+ and CD8+ cells was approximately 3.2 ug.

Genomic DNA, serving as template, underwent TCR beta VDJ and CDR3 profiling. TCRdb used MiXCR to reprocess the reads, holding one entry per CDR3 protein. In the table there are 150,000 to 200,000 distinct CDR3 sequences, 47% of which are singletons. All patients picked for sequencing had shown, by flow cytometry, an expansion of CD8+CD57+ cells. Patient blood was sampled before any therapy had been received. Details on this clonotype: An end of the junction does not agree with germline; a read error may underlie this.

The CDR3 spans 12 residues. CDR1 and CDR2 (germline): LGHNA, YSLEER. The chain couples TRBV4-3 to TRBJ1-3; D not resolved. The sample taken for sequencing was sorted CD4+, CD8+, or CD8+CD57+ T cells (not recorded which) from PBMCs. This TCR was sampled from a human donor with aplastic anemia. In DNA form, the CDR3 reads TGCGCCAGCAGCCAAATTGGAAGCACCATATATTTT. Its translation: CASSQIGSTIYF.